Detailed here is one T cell receptor (beta chain). Its antigen is unknown. The entry originates in a study of cytomegalovirus exposure and HLA in healthy donors. The study, taken as a whole, reports: Most subjects had HLA-A and HLA-B alleles reportedly predicted accurately by TCR beta sequences. Later work associated roughly 17,000 TCR beta sequences with HLA alleles at 0.05 false discovery rate. TCR beta chain V- and J-gene trimming was linked, in a later analysis, to a missense variant in DCLRE1C. A later analysis showed that HLA-associated TCR beta chains had undergone more clonal expansion than equally common others.

CDR1 and CDR2 (germline): MNHNS, SASEGT. Trimming took 6 bases from V and 4 from J; bases not matched to a gene: 2. The CDR3 extends over 12 amino acids. It was with 60 Vbeta and 13 Jbeta primers that the PCR ran. The table came from immunoSEQ multiplex PCR; TCRdb's copy has only in-frame clones and leaves some out. This sample has tens of thousands of clones; roughly 63% occur once, and the top ten carry around 6.6%. Sequenced input: PBMCs. The chain joins TRBV6-1 to TRBJ1-2, with 7 bases identical to TRBD1. The receptor's source is a woman under 40 in good health and CMV-seronegative. The CDR3 sequence is CASRGQSYGYTF. The CDR3 bases are TGTGCCAGCAGGGGACAGAGCTATGGCTACACCTTC.